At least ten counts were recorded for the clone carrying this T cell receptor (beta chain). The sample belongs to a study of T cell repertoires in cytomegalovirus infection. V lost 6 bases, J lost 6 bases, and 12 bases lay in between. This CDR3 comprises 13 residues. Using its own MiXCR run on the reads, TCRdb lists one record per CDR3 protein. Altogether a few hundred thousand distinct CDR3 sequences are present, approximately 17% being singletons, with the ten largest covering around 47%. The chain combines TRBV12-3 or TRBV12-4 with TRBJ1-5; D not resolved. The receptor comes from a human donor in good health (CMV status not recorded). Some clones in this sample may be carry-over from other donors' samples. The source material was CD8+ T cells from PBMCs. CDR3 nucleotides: TGTGCCAGCAGGAAGGGTAGGGCTCAGCCCCAGCATTTT. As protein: CASRKGRAQPQHF.